Given below is one T cell receptor beta chain in context. No antigen is known for it. Trimming took off 3 bases at V and 9 bases at J, with 20 bases between the two ends. Germline lookup yields CDR1 LGHNA and CDR2 YSLEER. This CDR3 has 16 residues. The data stem from a study of T cells after yellow fever vaccination. TCRdb itself ran the 5' RACE reads through MiXCR, one entry per CDR3 protein. This table has about 350,000 distinct CDR3 sequences, around 8.1% appearing once. Study results and limitations: Contaminants from the bulk population, in the form of abundant clonotypes, could be found in FACS-sorted repertoires.

The rearrangement links TRBV4-3 to TRBJ2-2; D is uncertain. The receptor's source is a man younger than 35 who received the YFV17D yellow fever vaccine. The sequencing here drew on PBMCs, taken about 41 days after the first yellow fever vaccination. The CDR3 DNA sequence: TGCGCCAGCAGCCACCTCCCCGACCTGAACCGGTGGGAGCTGTTTTTT. Its translation: CASSHLPDLNRWELFF.